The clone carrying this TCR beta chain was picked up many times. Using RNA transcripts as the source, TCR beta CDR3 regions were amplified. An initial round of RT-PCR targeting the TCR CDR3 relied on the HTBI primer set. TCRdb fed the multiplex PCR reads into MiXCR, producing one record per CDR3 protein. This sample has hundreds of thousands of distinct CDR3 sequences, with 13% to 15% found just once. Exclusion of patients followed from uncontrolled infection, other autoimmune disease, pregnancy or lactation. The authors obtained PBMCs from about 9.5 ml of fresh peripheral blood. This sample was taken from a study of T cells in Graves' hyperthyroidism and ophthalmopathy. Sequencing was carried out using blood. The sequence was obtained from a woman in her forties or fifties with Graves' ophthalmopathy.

As DNA, the CDR3 is TGTGCCAGCAGTTACTCTCTCACCGAAGCTTTCTTT. This translates into CASSYSLTEAFF. The gene calls are TRBV6-2 or TRBV6-3 and TRBJ1-1; no reliable D call. Trimming removed 0 bases from V and 8 bases from J, with 7 bases in between. The CDR3 sequence is 12 residues long. Germline assignment: CDR1 MNHEY and CDR2 SVGEGT.